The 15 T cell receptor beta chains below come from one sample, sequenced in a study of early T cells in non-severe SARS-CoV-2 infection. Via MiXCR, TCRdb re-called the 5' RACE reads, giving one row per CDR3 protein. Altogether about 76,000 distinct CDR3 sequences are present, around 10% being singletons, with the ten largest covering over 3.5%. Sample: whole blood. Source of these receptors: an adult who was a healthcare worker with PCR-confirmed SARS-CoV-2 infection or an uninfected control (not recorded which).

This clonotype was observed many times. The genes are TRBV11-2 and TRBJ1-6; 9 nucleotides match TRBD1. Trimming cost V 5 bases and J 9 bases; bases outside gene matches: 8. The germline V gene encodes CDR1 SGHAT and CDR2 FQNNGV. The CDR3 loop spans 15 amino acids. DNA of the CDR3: TGTGCCAGCAGCCCTCTGACAGGGGGAAGTTCACCCCTCCACTTT. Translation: CASSPLTGGSSPLHF.

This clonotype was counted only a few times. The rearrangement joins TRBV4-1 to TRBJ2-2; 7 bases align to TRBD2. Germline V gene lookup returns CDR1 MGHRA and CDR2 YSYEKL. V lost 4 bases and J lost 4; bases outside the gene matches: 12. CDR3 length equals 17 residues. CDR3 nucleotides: TGCGCCAGCAGCCTGTCGGGAGGACTAACCCTCACCGGGGAGCTGTTTTTT. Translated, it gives CASSLSGGLTLTGELFF.

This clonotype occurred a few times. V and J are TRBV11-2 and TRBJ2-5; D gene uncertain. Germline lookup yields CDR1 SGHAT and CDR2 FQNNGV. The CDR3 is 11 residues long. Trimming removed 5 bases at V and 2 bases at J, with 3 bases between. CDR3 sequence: CASSHQETQYF. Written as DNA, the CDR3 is TGTGCCAGCAGCCATCAAGAGACCCAGTACTTC.

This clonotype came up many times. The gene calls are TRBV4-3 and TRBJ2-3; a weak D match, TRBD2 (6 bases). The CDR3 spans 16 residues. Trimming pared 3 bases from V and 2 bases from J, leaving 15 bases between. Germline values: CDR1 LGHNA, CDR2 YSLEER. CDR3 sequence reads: CASSQGASGLTDTQYF. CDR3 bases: TGCGCCAGCAGCCAGGGCGCCAGCGGGCTCACAGATACGCAGTATTTT.

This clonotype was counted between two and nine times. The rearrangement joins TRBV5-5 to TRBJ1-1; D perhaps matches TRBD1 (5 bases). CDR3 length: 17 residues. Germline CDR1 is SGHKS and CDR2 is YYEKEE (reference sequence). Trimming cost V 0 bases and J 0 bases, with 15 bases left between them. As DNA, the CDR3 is TGTGCCAGCAGCTTGGCTCAGGGCGGCTCCATGAACACTGAAGCTTTCTTT. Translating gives CASSLAQGGSMNTEAFF.

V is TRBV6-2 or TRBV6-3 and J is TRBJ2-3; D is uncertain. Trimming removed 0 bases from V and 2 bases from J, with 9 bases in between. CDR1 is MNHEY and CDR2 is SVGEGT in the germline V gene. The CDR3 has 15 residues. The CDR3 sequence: CASSYSWANTDTQYF. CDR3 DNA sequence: TGTGCCAGCAGTTACTCCTGGGCAAACACAGATACGCAGTATTTT.

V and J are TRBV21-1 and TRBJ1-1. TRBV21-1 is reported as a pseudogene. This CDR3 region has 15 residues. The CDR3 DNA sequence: TGTGCCAGCAGCAGACCCACAGATATGAACACTGAAGCTTTCTTT. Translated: CASSRPTDMNTEAFF.

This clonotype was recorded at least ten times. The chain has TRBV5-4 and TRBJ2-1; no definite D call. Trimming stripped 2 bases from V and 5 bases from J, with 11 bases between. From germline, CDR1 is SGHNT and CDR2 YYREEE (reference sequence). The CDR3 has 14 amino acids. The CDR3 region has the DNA TGTGCCAGCAGCTTCCCGGGCCCTAACAATGAGCAGTTCTTC. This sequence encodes CASSFPGPNNEQFF.

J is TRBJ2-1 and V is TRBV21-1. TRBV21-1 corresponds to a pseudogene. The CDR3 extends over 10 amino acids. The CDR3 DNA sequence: TGTGCCAGACGAAACAATGAGCAGTTCTTC. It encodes CARRNNEQFF.

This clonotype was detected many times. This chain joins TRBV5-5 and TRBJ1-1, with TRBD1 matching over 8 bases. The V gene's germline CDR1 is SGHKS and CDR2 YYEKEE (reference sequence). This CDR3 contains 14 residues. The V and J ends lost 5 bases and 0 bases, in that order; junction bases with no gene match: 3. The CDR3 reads CASRRGQVNTEAFF. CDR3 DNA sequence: TGTGCCAGCAGGAGGGGACAGGTGAACACTGAAGCTTTCTTT.

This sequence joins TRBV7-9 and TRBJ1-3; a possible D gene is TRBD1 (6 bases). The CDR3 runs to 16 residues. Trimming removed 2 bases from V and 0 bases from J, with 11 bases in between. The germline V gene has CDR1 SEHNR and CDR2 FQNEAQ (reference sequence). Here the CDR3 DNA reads TGTGCCAGCAGCTTAAGGGGACAAAGCTCTGGAAACACCATATATTTT. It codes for CASSLRGQSSGNTIYF.

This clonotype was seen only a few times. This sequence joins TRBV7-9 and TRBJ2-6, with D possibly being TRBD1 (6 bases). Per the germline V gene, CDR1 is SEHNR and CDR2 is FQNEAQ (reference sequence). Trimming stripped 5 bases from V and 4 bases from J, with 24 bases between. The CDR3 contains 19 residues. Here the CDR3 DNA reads TGTGCCAGCAGCCTCCTGGACAGTTGGATCCAGGGAGGGGCCAACGTCCTGACTTTC. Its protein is CASSLLDSWIQGGANVLTF.

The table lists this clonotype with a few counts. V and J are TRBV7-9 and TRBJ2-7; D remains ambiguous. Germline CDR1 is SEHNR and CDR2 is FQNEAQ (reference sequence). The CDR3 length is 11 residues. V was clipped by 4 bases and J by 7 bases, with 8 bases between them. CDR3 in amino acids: CASSSGWEQYF. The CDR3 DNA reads TGTGCCAGCAGCTCCGGTTGGGAGCAGTACTTC.

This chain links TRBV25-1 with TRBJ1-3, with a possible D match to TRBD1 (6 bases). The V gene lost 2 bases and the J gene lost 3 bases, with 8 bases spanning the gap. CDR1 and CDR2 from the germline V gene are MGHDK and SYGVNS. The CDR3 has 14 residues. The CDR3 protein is CASSEQGFGNTIYF. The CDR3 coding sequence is TGTGCCAGCAGTGAACAGGGGTTTGGAAACACCATATATTTT.

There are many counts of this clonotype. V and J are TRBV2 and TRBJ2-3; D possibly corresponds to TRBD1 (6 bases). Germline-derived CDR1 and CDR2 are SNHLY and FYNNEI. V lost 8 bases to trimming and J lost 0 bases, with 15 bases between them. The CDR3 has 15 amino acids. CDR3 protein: CASSPTGLSTDTQYF. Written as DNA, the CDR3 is TGTGCCAGCTCTCCGACAGGCCTAAGCACAGATACGCAGTATTTT.